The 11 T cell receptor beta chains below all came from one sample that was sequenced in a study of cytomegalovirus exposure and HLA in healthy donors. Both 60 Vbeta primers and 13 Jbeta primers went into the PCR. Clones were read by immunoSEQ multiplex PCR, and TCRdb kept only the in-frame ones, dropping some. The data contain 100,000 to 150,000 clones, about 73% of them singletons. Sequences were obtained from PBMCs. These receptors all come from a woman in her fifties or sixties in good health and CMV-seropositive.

This chain's CDR3 is CASSLAVGEAYEQYF. The CDR3 nucleotides are TGTGCCAGCAGCTTGGCTGTAGGGGAGGCCTACGAGCAGTACTTC. The chain carries TRBV5-4 and TRBJ2-7; the D gene is possibly TRBD2 (6 bases). This CDR3 is 15 amino acids long. V lost 0 bases to trimming and J lost 2 bases, with 12 bases between them. Per the germline V gene, CDR1 is SGHNT and CDR2 is YYREEE (reference sequence).

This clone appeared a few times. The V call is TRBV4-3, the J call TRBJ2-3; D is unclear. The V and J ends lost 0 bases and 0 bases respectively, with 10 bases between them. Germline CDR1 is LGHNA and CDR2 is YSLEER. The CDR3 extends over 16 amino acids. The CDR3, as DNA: TGCGCCAGCAGCCAAGATGGAGCGTTGAGCACAGATACGCAGTATTTT. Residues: CASSQDGALSTDTQYF.

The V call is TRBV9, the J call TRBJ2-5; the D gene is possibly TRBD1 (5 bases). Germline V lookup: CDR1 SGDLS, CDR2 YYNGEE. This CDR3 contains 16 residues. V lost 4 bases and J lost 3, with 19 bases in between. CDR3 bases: TGTGCCAGCAGCTACAGGACCACCACCGGTAAAGAGACCCAGTACTTC. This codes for CASSYRTTTGKETQYF.

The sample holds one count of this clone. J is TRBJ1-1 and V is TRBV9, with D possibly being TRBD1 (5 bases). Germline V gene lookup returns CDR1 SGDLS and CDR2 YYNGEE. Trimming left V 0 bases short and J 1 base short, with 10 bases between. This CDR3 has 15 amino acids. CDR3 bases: TGTGCCAGCAGCGTAGTCCCGGGGGGGAACACTGAAGCTTTCTTT. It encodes CASSVVPGGNTEAFF. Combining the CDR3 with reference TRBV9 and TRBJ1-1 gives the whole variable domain DSGVTQTPKHLITATGQRVTLRCSPRSGDLSVYWYQQSLDQGLQFLIQYYNGEERAKGNILERFSAQQFPDLHSELNLSSLELGDSALYFCASSVVPGGNTEAFFGQGTRLTVV.

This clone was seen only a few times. DNA of the CDR3: TGTGCCAGCAGGCTGGCAGGGGTGGAGGGCTACACCTTC. It translates to CASRLAGVEGYTF. The chain recombines TRBV6-1 with TRBJ1-2; tentatively, D is TRBD1 (6 bases). There are 13 residues in the CDR3. Trimming took 6 bases from V and 8 from J, leaving 16 bases between them. Germline CDR1 is MNHNS and CDR2 is SASEGT.

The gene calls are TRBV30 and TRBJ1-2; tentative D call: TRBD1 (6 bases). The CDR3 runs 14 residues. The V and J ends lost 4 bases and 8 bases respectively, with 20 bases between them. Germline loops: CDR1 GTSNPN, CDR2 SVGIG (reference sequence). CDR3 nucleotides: TGTGCCTGGATATCGTATTTACAGGGTGGGGGCTACACCTTC. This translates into CAWISYLQGGGYTF. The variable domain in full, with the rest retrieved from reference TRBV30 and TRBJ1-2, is SQTIHQWPATLVQPVGSPLSLECTVEGTSNPNLYWYRQAAGRGLQLLFYSVGIGQISSEVPQNLSASRPQDRQFILSSKKLLLSDSGFYLCAWISYLQGGGYTFGSGTRLTVV.

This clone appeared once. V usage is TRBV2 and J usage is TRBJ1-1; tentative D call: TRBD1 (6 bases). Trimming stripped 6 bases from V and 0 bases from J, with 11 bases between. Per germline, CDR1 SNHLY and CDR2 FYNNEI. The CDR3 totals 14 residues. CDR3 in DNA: TGTGCCAGCAGGGGGGGGCGGGTGAACACTGAAGCTTTCTTT. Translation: CASRGGRVNTEAFF.

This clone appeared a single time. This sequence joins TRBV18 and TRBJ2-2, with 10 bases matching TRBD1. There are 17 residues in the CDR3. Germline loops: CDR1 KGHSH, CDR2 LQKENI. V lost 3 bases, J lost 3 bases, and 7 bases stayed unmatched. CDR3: CASSPRTGGRDTGELFF. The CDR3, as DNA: TGTGCCAGCTCACCCCGGACAGGGGGAAGGGACACCGGGGAGCTGTTTTTT.

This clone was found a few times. The CDR3 is CASSLSIGGSTDTQYF. The CDR3 region has the DNA TGTGCCAGCAGCTTGAGCATCGGGGGAAGCACAGATACGCAGTATTTT. The chain employs TRBV5-6 and TRBJ2-3; D perhaps matches TRBD2 (6 bases). This CDR3 has 16 amino acids. The germline V and J ends were trimmed by 1 base and 0 bases, with 12 bases remaining between them. The germline CDR1 and CDR2 sequences are SGHDT and YYEEEE.

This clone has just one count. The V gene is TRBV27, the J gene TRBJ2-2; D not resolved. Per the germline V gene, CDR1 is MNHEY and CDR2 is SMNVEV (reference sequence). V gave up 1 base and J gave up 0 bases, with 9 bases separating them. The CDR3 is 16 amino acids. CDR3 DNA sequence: TGTGCCAGCAGTTTATTCGGTCACTCGAACACCGGGGAGCTGTTTTTT. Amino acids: CASSLFGHSNTGELFF.

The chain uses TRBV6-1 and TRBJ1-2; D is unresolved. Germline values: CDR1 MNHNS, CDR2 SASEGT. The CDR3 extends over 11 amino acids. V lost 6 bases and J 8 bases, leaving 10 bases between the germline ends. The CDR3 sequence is CASSRGEGYTF. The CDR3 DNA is TGTGCCAGCAGCCGGGGTGAGGGCTACACCTTC.